The 15 T cell receptor beta chains reported below all come from one sample, sequenced in a study of T cell responses to AZD1222 COVID-19 vaccine. Clones were read by immunoSEQ multiplex PCR, and TCRdb kept only the in-frame ones, dropping some. The table has about 270,000 clones, almost 95% seen once. Sequencing was performed on peripheral blood, taken 28 days after the second AZD1222 dose. The receptor source for this set is an adult who received the AZD1222 COVID-19 vaccine.

The chain joins TRBV2 to TRBJ1-5; no reliable D call. The germline CDR1 and CDR2 sequences are SNHLY and FYNNEI. Between the trimmed V and J ends, which lost 2 bases and 4 bases, there was a span of 12 bases. This CDR3 spans 15 amino acids. The CDR3 spells CASSEQLADNQPQHF. Here the CDR3 DNA reads TGTGCCAGCAGTGAACAGCTAGCGGATAATCAGCCCCAGCATTTT.

This chain links TRBV6-2 or TRBV6-3 with TRBJ2-1; no clear D gene. Germline V CDR1 and CDR2: MNHEY, SVGEGT. The V end lost 5 bases, the J end lost 9 bases, and 8 bases lay between the germline ends. The CDR3 loop spans 11 amino acids. DNA for the CDR3: TGTGCCAGCAGTAAAGACCCTGAGCAGTTCTTC. Its protein is CASSKDPEQFF.

In this sample, this clone turned up a few times. The chain has TRBV7-8 and TRBJ1-5, with D possibly matching TRBD1 (5 bases). The CDR3 sequence is 17 residues long. V was clipped by 0 bases and J by 6 bases, with 18 bases between them. Per germline, CDR1 SGHVS and CDR2 FQNEAQ. The CDR3 spells CASSLAPLTVGIQPQHF. In DNA form, the CDR3 reads TGTGCCAGCAGCTTAGCGCCCCTGACAGTAGGCATTCAGCCCCAGCATTTT.

The chain links TRBV4-2 to TRBJ2-7; D is perhaps TRBD1 (6 bases). Between the trimmed V and J ends, which lost 0 bases and 4 bases, there was a span of 13 bases. This CDR3 is 15 amino acids long. Germline V gene data show CDR1 as LGHNA and CDR2 as YNFKEQ. The CDR3 nucleotides read TGTGCCAGCAGCCAAGAATCACAGGGAGCTTACGAGCAGTACTTC. Amino acid sequence: CASSQESQGAYEQYF.

The chain couples TRBV20-1 to TRBJ1-2; D remains unclear. V dropped 3 bases and J dropped 4 bases, with 9 bases sitting between them. This CDR3 has 12 amino acids. CDR1 is DFQATT, CDR2 SNEGSKA, per germline (reference sequence). DNA for the CDR3: TGCAGTGCTAGTAGAGGGATCTATGGCTACACCTTC. Amino acid sequence: CSASRGIYGYTF.

The V call is TRBV28, the J call TRBJ1-5; 12 bases map to TRBD1. The CDR3 runs 14 residues. Germline V gives CDR1 MDHEN, CDR2 SYDVKM. Trimming cost V 6 bases and J 6 bases; bases outside gene matches: 3. CDR3: CASSRDRGPQPQHF. The DNA for the CDR3 is TGTGCCAGCAGCCGGGACAGGGGGCCTCAGCCCCAGCATTTT.

The count of this clone is one. This chain joins TRBV4-1 and TRBJ2-3; TRBD2 matches at 14 bases. The J segment lost 3 bases and the V segment lost 1 base, leaving 6 bases of the junction unmatched. The CDR3 runs 18 residues. The germline V gene has CDR1 MGHRA and CDR2 YSYEKL. The CDR3 sequence: CASSQAGLAGVLTDTQYF. CDR3 in DNA: TGCGCCAGCAGCCAAGCGGGACTAGCGGGAGTGTTAACAGATACGCAGTATTTT.

V and J are TRBV12-3 or TRBV12-4 and TRBJ2-5; D is unclear. Trimming removed 1 base from V and 4 bases from J, with 7 bases in between. The CDR3 contains 13 residues. For the CDR3, the DNA is TGTGCCAGCAGTTTAGGCCAGGTAGAGACCCAGTACTTC. Its protein is CASSLGQVETQYF.

This chain connects TRBV7-3 to TRBJ2-6; the match to TRBD1 covers 7 bases. This CDR3 comprises 15 residues. CDR1 is SGHTA and CDR2 is FQGTGA in the germline V gene. Trimming at V came to 2 bases and at J to 4 bases, leaving 2 bases not matched to a gene. CDR3 coding DNA: TGTGCCAGCAGCTTAGGACAGGTCGGGGCCAACGTCCTGACTTTC. This translates into CASSLGQVGANVLTF.

This chain uses TRBV29-1 with TRBJ2-1; D remains unclear. Germline CDR1 is SQVTM and CDR2 is ANQGSEA. The CDR3 length is 14 residues. V dropped 3 bases and J dropped 0 bases, with 9 bases sitting between them. DNA for the CDR3: TGCAGCGTTGATTTTGCACTCTCCTACAATGAGCAGTTCTTC. This sequence encodes CSVDFALSYNEQFF.

This chain connects TRBV2 to TRBJ2-2; 9 bases align to TRBD1. The CDR3 has 13 amino acids. Germline CDR1 SNHLY, CDR2 FYNNEI. With V trimmed by 6 bases and J by 7 bases, 3 bases remained unmatched. CDR3 nucleotides: TGTGCCAGCAGGGGGACAGGGAGCGGGGAGCTGTTTTTT. This encodes CASRGTGSGELFF.

This rearrangement joins TRBV28 to TRBJ1-1, with 7 bases fitting TRBD1. The J segment lost 10 bases and the V segment lost 7 bases, leaving 9 bases of the junction unmatched. Germline V gives CDR1 MDHEN, CDR2 SYDVKM. The CDR3 length is 12 residues. CDR3 residues: CASTQGGRGAFF. Written as DNA, the CDR3 is TGTGCCAGCACCCAGGGGGGGCGGGGAGCTTTCTTT.

This chain uses TRBV2 with TRBJ2-5; perhaps TRBD2 as D (6 bases). The CDR3 length is 14 residues. Germline loops: CDR1 SNHLY, CDR2 FYNNEI. Trimming took 2 bases from V and 4 from J, leaving 11 bases between them. The CDR3 region is CASSEWRGGETQYF. For the CDR3, the DNA is TGTGCCAGCAGTGAATGGCGGGGAGGAGAGACCCAGTACTTC.

The genes are TRBV5-4 and TRBJ1-6; D is perhaps TRBD1 (6 bases). V was pared by 4 bases and J by 15 bases, with 17 bases between. The CDR3 is 13 amino acids. Germline lookup yields CDR1 SGHNT and CDR2 YYREEE (reference sequence). CDR3 in DNA: TGTGCCAGCAGCGGGCGGCAGGGGTCGCGCCTCCACTTT. It specifies CASSGRQGSRLHF.

The chain uses TRBV3-1 (or the pseudogene TRBV3-2) and TRBJ1-5, with no clear D. Trimming removed 0 bases at V and 7 bases at J, with 7 bases between. The CDR3 totals 13 residues. CDR1 is LGHDT, CDR2 YNNKEL, per germline (reference sequence). CDR3 sequence (DNA): TGTGCCAGCAGCCAAGATTCGGAACAGCCCCAGCATTTT. As protein: CASSQDSEQPQHF.